Below are 17 T cell receptor beta chains sequenced from a single sample in a study of T cell repertoires in cytomegalovirus infection. Each CDR3 protein gets one entry after TCRdb re-called the reads with MiXCR. The table lists about 740,000 distinct CDR3 sequences, 35% of them singletons, with roughly 2.8% in the top ten. Sequenced sample: PBMCs. The receptors originated from a human donor in good health (CMV status not recorded). Some clones in this sample may be carry-over from other donors' samples.

V gene TRBV28 combines with J gene TRBJ1-4, with D uncertain. V lost 4 bases, J lost 1 base, and 13 bases lay in between. CDR1 and CDR2 from the germline V gene are MDHEN and SYDVKM. The CDR3 sequence is 16 residues long. CDR3 in amino acids: CASSSLNGVTNEKLFF. CDR3 bases: TGTGCCAGCAGTTCCCTCAACGGAGTAACTAATGAAAAACTGTTTTTT.

The chain carries TRBV12-3 or TRBV12-4 and TRBJ2-7; 9 bases line up with TRBD2. V shed 8 bases and J 2 bases; nucleotides not matched to a gene: 10. This CDR3 region has 15 residues. The CDR3 nucleotides are TGTGCCAGCGGCCACCCTAGCGGGAACCCCTACGAGCAGTACTTC. Its translation is CASGHPSGNPYEQYF.

The chain links TRBV25-1 to TRBJ1-1, with D uncertain. The CDR3 runs 15 residues. V was trimmed by 4 bases and J by 1 base, leaving 13 bases between them. CDR1 and CDR2 from the germline V gene are MGHDK and SYGVNS. As DNA, the CDR3 is TGTGCCAGCAGTGCGTTCGGGGTAGCGAACACTGAAGCTTTCTTT. Amino acid sequence: CASSAFGVANTEAFF.

This clonotype was picked up one time. The rearrangement uses TRBV24-1 and TRBJ2-2; D is possibly TRBD2 (6 bases). Germline V lookup: CDR1 KGHDR, CDR2 SFDVKD. This CDR3 region has 16 residues. V lost 1 base and J lost 4, with 12 bases in between. The CDR3 loop is CATSDFAGRGTGELFF. In DNA, the CDR3 is TGTGCCACCAGTGATTTCGCGGGACGGGGCACCGGGGAGCTGTTTTTT.

This clonotype was observed a few times. The rearrangement uses TRBV6-6 and TRBJ2-7, with D perhaps TRBD2 (5 bases). Germline V gene data show CDR1 as MNHNY and CDR2 as SVGAGI (reference sequence). V gave up 2 bases and J gave up 0 bases, with 11 bases separating them. The CDR3 is 15 residues long. The CDR3 protein is CASSYDRGVSYEQYF. CDR3 sequence (DNA): TGTGCCAGCAGTTACGACCGGGGAGTCTCCTACGAGCAGTACTTC.

The chain has TRBV23-1 and TRBJ1-5, with a tentative D call TRBD1 (5 bases). TRBV23-1 is an open reading frame, and its role is uncertain. V lost 0 bases to trimming and J lost 6 bases, with 18 bases between them. The CDR3 loop spans 17 amino acids. In DNA, the CDR3 is TGCGCCAGCAGTCAATCTTGGTCAGGGAAGTTGAGTCAGCCCCAGCATTTT. It is translated as CASSQSWSGKLSQPQHF.

Points on this clonotype: At one end, the junction sequence differs from germline, possibly due to a read error. The chain has TRBV5-1 and TRBJ2-1; 13 bases are shared with TRBD2. CDR3 length: 17 amino acids. Germline lookup yields CDR1 SGHRS and CDR2 YFSETQ. The CDR3 loop reads CASSWTSGRLAYNDQFF. In nucleotides, the CDR3 is TGCGCCAGCAGTTGGACTAGCGGGAGACTCGCCTACAATGATCAGTTCTTC.

This clonotype appeared a few times. For the CDR3, the DNA is TGTGCCAGCAGTGAGATCGGGGGGGATACGCAGTATTTT. Protein product: CASSEIGGDTQYF. The genes are TRBV6-1 and TRBJ2-3, with 7 nucleotides matching TRBD2. V dropped 3 bases and J dropped 6; count of bases not matched to a gene: 3. CDR1 is MNHNS, CDR2 SASEGT, per germline. This CDR3 has 13 residues.

This chain uses TRBV28 with TRBJ2-1, with 11 bases identical to TRBD1. Germline CDR1 MDHEN, CDR2 SYDVKM. After removal of 2 bases from V and 8 bases from J, the junction contained 11 bases not matched to a gene. The CDR3 is 17 amino acids. CDR3 protein: CASSLIAGQGDHHEQFF. The CDR3 bases are TGTGCCAGCAGTTTAATCGCGGGACAGGGGGATCACCATGAGCAGTTCTTC.

V is TRBV29-1 and J is TRBJ2-1; 11 nucleotides agree with TRBD2. The germline V gene has CDR1 SQVTM and CDR2 ANQGSEA. V trimming: 5 bases; J trimming: 10 bases; junction bases outside the gene matches: 10. This CDR3 region has 14 residues. CDR3 region: CSVTSGRILWEQFF. The CDR3, as DNA: TGCAGCGTTACTAGCGGGAGAATATTATGGGAGCAGTTCTTC.

This clonotype was picked up a small number of times. The chain joins TRBV20-1 to TRBJ2-7, with D perhaps TRBD2 (5 bases). Germline V gene sequence: CDR1 DFQATT, CDR2 SNEGSKA (reference sequence). The CDR3 is 18 residues long. V lost 0 bases, J lost 2 bases, and 23 bases lay in between. The DNA for the CDR3 is TGCAGTGCTAGAGACCTGGCCGCGGACTCGCTAATTCCCTACGAGCAGTACTTC. Its translation is CSARDLAADSLIPYEQYF.

This clonotype turned up a few times. This chain joins TRBV20-1 and TRBJ2-1; D is unresolved. Germline CDR1 and CDR2: DFQATT and SNEGSKA (reference sequence). Trimming left V 6 bases short and J 0 bases short, with 18 bases between. The CDR3 runs 16 residues. CDR3 amino acids: CSARPTRPYSYNEQFF. The CDR3 region has the DNA TGCAGTGCCCGGCCAACCCGTCCTTACTCCTACAATGAGCAGTTCTTC.

In its sample, this clonotype was seen a few times. The rearrangement links TRBV24-1 to TRBJ2-1; weak D call: TRBD1 (6 bases). V was cut by 4 bases and J by 5 bases, with 8 bases left in between. CDR1 KGHDR and CDR2 SFDVKD come from the germline V gene. The CDR3 is 13 residues long. This CDR3 reads CATSEGTNNEQFF. The CDR3 bases are TGTGCCACCAGTGAAGGGACAAACAATGAGCAGTTCTTC.

This sequence joins TRBV4-1 and TRBJ2-3; tentatively, D is TRBD2 (6 bases). Trimming pared 0 bases from V and 6 bases from J, leaving 13 bases between. In germline, CDR1 is MGHRA, CDR2 YSYEKL. This CDR3 comprises 15 residues. Written as DNA, the CDR3 is TGCGCCAGCAGCCAAGATGAGGGAGGAGTGGATACGCAGTATTTT. Its protein is CASSQDEGGVDTQYF.

The chain links TRBV28 to TRBJ2-1, with 12 bases aligning to TRBD2. This CDR3 comprises 17 residues. CDR1 and CDR2 from the germline V gene are MDHEN and SYDVKM. V dropped 2 bases and J dropped 4; count of bases not matched to a gene: 6. The CDR3: CASSLEGLAGGYNEQFF. The CDR3 nucleotides are TGTGCCAGCAGTTTAGAGGGCCTAGCGGGAGGGTACAATGAGCAGTTCTTC.

V gene TRBV15 combines with J gene TRBJ2-1; 7 bases fit TRBD1. With 4 bases clipped from V and 6 bases from J, the junction kept 18 bases outside the gene matches. The CDR3 runs to 18 residues. Germline values: CDR1 LNHNV, CDR2 YYDKDF (reference sequence). Here the CDR3 DNA reads TGTGCCACCAGCACCAGTAGGCTGGCGACAGGGTTCGTCAATGAGCAGTTCTTC. Residues: CATSTSRLATGFVNEQFF.

V gene TRBV29-1 combines with J gene TRBJ1-1; 7 bases agree with TRBD1. The V segment lost 7 bases and the J segment 4 bases; nucleotides outside the gene matches: 12. Germline assignment: CDR1 SQVTM and CDR2 ANQGSEA. The CDR3 has 14 residues. In DNA, the CDR3 is TGCAGCGACACACCGGGACAGAGGAGCACTGAAGCTTTCTTT. Encoded protein: CSDTPGQRSTEAFF.